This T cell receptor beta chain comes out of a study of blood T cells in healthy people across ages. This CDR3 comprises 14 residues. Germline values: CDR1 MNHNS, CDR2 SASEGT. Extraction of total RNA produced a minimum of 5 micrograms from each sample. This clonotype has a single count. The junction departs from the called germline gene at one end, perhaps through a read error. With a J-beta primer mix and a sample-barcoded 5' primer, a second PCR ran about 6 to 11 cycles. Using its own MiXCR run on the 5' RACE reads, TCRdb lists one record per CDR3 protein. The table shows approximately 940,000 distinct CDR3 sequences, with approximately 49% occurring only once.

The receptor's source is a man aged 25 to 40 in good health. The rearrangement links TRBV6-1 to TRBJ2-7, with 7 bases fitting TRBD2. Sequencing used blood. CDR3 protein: CASGDEAGHNEQYF. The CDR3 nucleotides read TGTGCCAGCGGTGACGAAGCGGGGCACAATGAGCAGTACTTC.